A selection of T cell receptor beta chains follows, all from one sample in a study of blood T cells in healthy people across ages. TCRdb reanalysed the 5' RACE reads using MiXCR and keeps one entry per CDR3 protein. The table has 1.5 million to 2 million distinct CDR3 sequences, around 50% seen once. Material for sequencing was blood. These receptors all stem from a woman in her thirties or forties in good health. Both conserved end residues are part of each CDR3. Fields, in order: V gene, J gene, CDR3 protein.

>TRBV11-1|TRBJ2-7
CASSFHTISYEQYF
>TRBV29-1|NA
CSATGERYEQYF
>TRBV6-2/TRBV6-3|TRBJ2-5
CASSYLGRETQYF
>TRBV25-1|TRBJ2-3
CASARQTDTQYF
>TRBV20-1|TRBJ2-1
CSARKLTGIVEQFF
>TRBV5-1|TRBJ1-2
CASSLEGQFNYGYTF
>TRBV6-2/TRBV6-3|TRBJ2-3
CASRPTGTGNADTQYF
>TRBV6-1|TRBJ2-1
CASSRTPTPNNEQFF
>TRBV27|TRBJ2-1
CASSLMVYNEQFF
>TRBV20-1|TRBJ2-5
CSASPLTSIKETQYF